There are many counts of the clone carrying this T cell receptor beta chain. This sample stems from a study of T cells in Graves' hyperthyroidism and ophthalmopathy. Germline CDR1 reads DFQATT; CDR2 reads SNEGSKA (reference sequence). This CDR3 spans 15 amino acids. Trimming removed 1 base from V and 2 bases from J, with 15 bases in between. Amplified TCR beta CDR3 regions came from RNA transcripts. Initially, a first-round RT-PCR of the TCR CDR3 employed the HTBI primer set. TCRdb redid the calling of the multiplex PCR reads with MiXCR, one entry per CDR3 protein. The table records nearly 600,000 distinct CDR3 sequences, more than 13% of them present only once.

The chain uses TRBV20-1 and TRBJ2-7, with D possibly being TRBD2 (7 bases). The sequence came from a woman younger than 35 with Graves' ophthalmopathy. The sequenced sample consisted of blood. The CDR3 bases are TGCAGTGCTAGAGCCGGCGGAGGGGGGGCCTACGAGCAGTACTTC. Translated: CSARAGGGGAYEQYF.